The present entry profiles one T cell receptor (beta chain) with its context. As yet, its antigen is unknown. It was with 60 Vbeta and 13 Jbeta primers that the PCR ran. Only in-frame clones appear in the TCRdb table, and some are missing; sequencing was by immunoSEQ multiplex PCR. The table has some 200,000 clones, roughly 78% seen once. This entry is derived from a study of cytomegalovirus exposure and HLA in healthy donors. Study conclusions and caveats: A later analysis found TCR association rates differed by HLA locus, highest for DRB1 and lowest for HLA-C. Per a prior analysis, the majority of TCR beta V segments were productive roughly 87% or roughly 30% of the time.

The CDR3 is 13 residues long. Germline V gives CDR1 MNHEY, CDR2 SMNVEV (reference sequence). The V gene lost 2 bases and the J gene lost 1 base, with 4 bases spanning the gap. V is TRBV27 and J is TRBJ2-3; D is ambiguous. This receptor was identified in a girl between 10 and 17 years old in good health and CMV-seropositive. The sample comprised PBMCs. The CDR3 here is CASSLRGTDTQYF. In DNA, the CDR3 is TGTGCCAGCAGTTTACGGGGCACAGATACGCAGTATTTT.